The 19 T cell receptor beta chains below were found in one sample sequenced in a study of persistence of HIV-infected CD4 T cells. Cells were stimulated with CMV-infected fibroblast lysates at approximately 10 ug/mL. Memory cells lacking CD40L and CD69 with high CD45RO were sorted. The immunoSEQ assay was version 4, run in survey mode. TCRdb's copy holds only in-frame clones and misses some; the assay was immunoSEQ multiplex PCR. The sample includes tens of thousands of clones, 82% of them seen just once. These receptors lack a known antigen. Material: CD4+ T cells sorted from PBMCs after 18-hour stimulation, obtained from a patient who received antiretroviral therapy. The receptors were gathered from an adult man with HIV who was CMV-seropositive.

The chain uses TRBV19 and TRBJ1-5; 10 nucleotides line up with TRBD1. The germline gives CDR1 LNHDA, CDR2 SQIVND (reference sequence). This CDR3 region has 15 residues. Germline trimming cut 6 bases from V and 2 bases from J; bases unmatched to any gene: 4. CDR3 residues: CASRDGTGGNQPQHF. The CDR3, as DNA: TGTGCCAGTAGAGACGGGACAGGGGGCAATCAGCCCCAGCATTTT.

J is TRBJ1-2 and V is TRBV9; D is undetermined. This CDR3 has 12 residues. With 3 bases removed from V and 5 bases from J, the gap between germline ends came to 8 bases. The V gene's germline CDR1 is SGDLS and CDR2 YYNGEE. CDR3 sequence reads: CASSADEYGYTF. Here the CDR3 DNA reads TGTGCCAGCAGCGCGGACGAATATGGCTACACCTTC.

This clone was seen just once. This chain connects TRBV5-5 to TRBJ1-1, with D uncertain. V was shortened by 0 bases and J by 6 bases, with 6 bases between the two germline ends. The germline V gene has CDR1 SGHKS and CDR2 YYEKEE (reference sequence). The CDR3 is 12 residues long. The CDR3 protein is CASSLGQAEAFF. Written as DNA, the CDR3 is TGTGCCAGCAGCTTGGGGCAGGCTGAAGCTTTCTTT.

The chain is built from TRBV7-2 and TRBJ2-3; TRBD2 aligns across 15 bases. The V segment lost 5 bases and the J segment 3 bases; nucleotides outside the gene matches: 6. Germline CDR1 and CDR2: SGHTA and FQGNSA. This CDR3 spans 17 amino acids. In DNA form, the CDR3 reads TGTGCCAGCAGCCGGACTAGCGGGGGGGCAAGAACAGATACGCAGTATTTT. Amino acid sequence: CASSRTSGGARTDTQYF.

The rearrangement joins TRBV18 to TRBJ2-7; perhaps TRBD1 as D (6 bases). V lost 3 bases and J 3 bases, leaving 9 bases between the germline ends. The CDR3 extends over 13 amino acids. CDR1 is KGHSH and CDR2 is LQKENI in the germline V gene. CDR3 nucleotides: TGTGCCAGCTCACCGTGGACAGTCTACGAGCAGTACTTC. This encodes CASSPWTVYEQYF.

This chain uses TRBV27 with TRBJ2-1; TRBD2 agrees at 11 bases. The germline CDR1 and CDR2 sequences are MNHEY and SMNVEV (reference sequence). CDR3 length: 19 amino acids. Trimming took 5 bases from V and 6 from J; bases not matched to a gene: 18. The CDR3 sequence: CASSPVLTASGGRFNEQFF. The DNA for the CDR3 is TGTGCCAGCAGTCCCGTCCTTACGGCTAGCGGGGGGCGGTTCAATGAGCAGTTCTTC.

The chain is built from TRBV27 and TRBJ1-4, with 8 bases identical to TRBD1. The CDR3 sequence is 14 residues long. V was pared by 0 bases and J by 8 bases, with 2 bases of the junction left unmatched. CDR1 and CDR2 from the germline V gene are MNHEY and SMNVEV (reference sequence). CDR3 sequence reads: CASSLSRTGEKLFF. The CDR3 DNA sequence: TGTGCCAGCAGTTTATCGCGGACAGGGGAAAAACTGTTTTTT.

This clone was observed a few times. The V and J genes are TRBV24-1 and TRBJ2-5; 7 bases are a match to TRBD1. V lost 2 bases to trimming and J lost 1 base; unmatched junction nucleotides: 6. CDR1 is KGHDR, CDR2 SFDVKD, per germline. The CDR3 has 16 amino acids. The CDR3 coding sequence is TGTGCCACCAGTGATTGGAAGGGGGCGGCCCAAGAGACCCAGTACTTC. This codes for CATSDWKGAAQETQYF.

V gene TRBV6-4 combines with J gene TRBJ2-2, with TRBD2 as a possible D gene (5 bases). CDR1 is MRHNA, CDR2 SNTAGT, per germline. CDR3 length equals 13 residues. The germline V and J ends were trimmed by 6 bases and 5 bases, with 10 bases remaining between them. Here the CDR3 reads CASRRTGTGELFF. For the CDR3, the DNA is TGTGCCAGCAGAAGGACGGGGACCGGGGAGCTGTTTTTT.

The chain combines TRBV14 with TRBJ1-1; D is undetermined. Trimming removed 2 bases from V and 0 bases from J, with 7 bases in between. This CDR3 region has 14 residues. CDR1 SGHDN and CDR2 FVKESK come from the germline V gene. The CDR3 protein is CASSQPGMNTEAFF. The CDR3 nucleotides read TGTGCCAGCAGCCAACCGGGGATGAACACTGAAGCTTTCTTT.

In DNA, the CDR3 is TGTGCCAGCAGTTTAAGGGGTCGGGAGACCCAGTACTTC. It translates to CASSLRGRETQYF. This chain connects TRBV27 to TRBJ2-5; D may be TRBD1 (5 bases). Trimming shortened V by 2 bases and J by 5 bases, and 9 bases separated the two germline ends. Germline lookup yields CDR1 MNHEY and CDR2 SMNVEV (reference sequence). The CDR3 contains 13 residues.

The CDR3 nucleotides read TGTGCCAGCAACGACAGGCGATCCTACGAGCAGTACTTC. It codes for CASNDRRSYEQYF. J is TRBJ2-7 and V is TRBV12-3 or TRBV12-4, with D tentatively TRBD1 (6 bases). The CDR3 runs 13 residues. The germline V and J ends were trimmed by 7 bases and 1 base, with 11 bases remaining between them.

The chain links TRBV6-6 to TRBJ2-6, with TRBD1 identical over 9 bases. Germline V lookup: CDR1 MNHNY, CDR2 SVGAGI (reference sequence). This CDR3 has 16 amino acids. With V trimmed by 8 bases and J by 1 base, 6 bases remained unmatched. The CDR3: CASGGTGSSGANVLTF. The CDR3 DNA reads TGTGCCAGCGGAGGGACAGGGTCTTCTGGGGCCAACGTCCTGACTTTC.

The chain has TRBV12-3 or TRBV12-4 and TRBJ2-3; no definite D call. The V gene lost 4 bases and the J gene lost 4 bases, with 6 bases spanning the gap. CDR3 length: 12 residues. The CDR3 protein is CASSSPADTQYF. The DNA for the CDR3 is TGTGCCAGCAGTTCACCGGCAGATACGCAGTATTTT.

V is TRBV6-5 and J is TRBJ1-2; D not resolved. The CDR3 runs 16 residues. Trimming took off 0 bases at V and 4 bases at J, with 15 bases between the two ends. The germline V gene encodes CDR1 MNHEY and CDR2 SVGAGI. The CDR3 protein is CASSYSASPKTYGYTF. The CDR3 DNA reads as TGTGCCAGCAGTTACTCGGCCAGCCCCAAAACCTATGGCTACACCTTC.

This rearrangement joins TRBV27 to TRBJ1-2; D may be TRBD1 (5 bases). The ends were cut back, 5 bases at V and 6 bases at J, with 16 bases in the middle. Germline V gene data show CDR1 as MNHEY and CDR2 as SMNVEV (reference sequence). The length of the CDR3 is 14 residues. The CDR3 loop reads CASSKTGTIHGYTF. CDR3 nucleotide sequence: TGTGCCAGCAGTAAAACCGGGACTATTCATGGCTACACCTTC.

The chain links TRBV19 to TRBJ2-3; 8 positions match TRBD2. V was pared by 4 bases and J by 6 bases, with 9 bases of the junction left unmatched. Germline CDR1 LNHDA, CDR2 SQIVND (reference sequence). The CDR3 contains 15 residues. The CDR3 sequence is CASSSGGQRRDTQYF. The CDR3 bases are TGTGCCAGTAGTAGCGGGGGGCAGCGGCGGGATACGCAGTATTTT.

This chain joins TRBV18 and TRBJ2-7, with D unclear. Germline values: CDR1 KGHSH, CDR2 LQKENI. Trimming left V 5 bases short and J 1 base short, with 12 bases between. This CDR3 comprises 14 residues. CDR3: CASSNSQRSYEQYF. In DNA, the CDR3 is TGTGCCAGCTCAAATTCACAGAGGTCCTACGAGCAGTACTTC.

The J gene is TRBJ1-5, the V gene TRBV19; D is undetermined. V was trimmed by 3 bases and J by 1 base, leaving 7 bases between them. The CDR3 contains 14 residues. The germline gives CDR1 LNHDA, CDR2 SQIVND (reference sequence). The CDR3: CASSIGRSNQPQHF. The CDR3 DNA reads TGTGCCAGTAGTATCGGGCGGAGCAATCAGCCCCAGCATTTT.